These T cell receptor beta chains were read from a single sample in a study of neurological immune-mediated disorders. TCRdb passed the 5' RACE reads through MiXCR, listing each CDR3 protein once. Among roughly 89,000 distinct CDR3 sequences listed, roughly 2.6% were seen once. Input material: PBMCs. These receptors were collected from a woman aged 25 to 45 with multiple sclerosis. Both conserved end residues are part of each CDR3.

TRBJ2-1	11	TRBV28	CASSLRHEQFF
TRBJ2-7	15	TRBV7-9	CASSSSTSGNNEQYF
TRBJ2-5	15	TRBV20-1	CSATGQGRPQETQYF
TRBJ2-1	13	TRBV5-1	CASSSPLYNEQFF
TRBJ2-5	11	TRBV7-2	CASSLVGTQYF
TRBJ1-3	15	TRBV7-8	CASSLVSGGGNTIYF
TRBJ2-1	21	TRBV28	CASIGSGTSGRTTSSYNEQFF
TRBJ2-2	17	TRBV20-1	CSARDLRAGRTTGELFF
TRBJ1-1	13	TRBV7-9	CASSLRGLTEAFF
TRBJ2-1	14	TRBV28	CASSSAVRGNEQFF
TRBJ2-1	12	TRBV29-1	CSVMRRHNEQFF
TRBJ1-2	14	TRBV7-2	CASSLGTGDYGYTF
TRBJ2-1	13	TRBV28	CASRPDRVREQFF
TRBJ2-6	17	TRBV12-3/TRBV12-4	CASRPGTDLSGANVLTF
TRBJ2-1	14	TRBV7-8	CASSLSQLSNEQFF
TRBJ1-5	15	TRBV7-9	CASSGGDSGTQPQHF
TRBJ2-3	15	TRBV29-1	CSVEAGTGRTDTQYF
TRBJ2-7	12	TRBV6-6	CASSQRAYEQYF
TRBJ1-5	16	TRBV28	CASSFPGFLGDQPQHF
TRBJ2-7	14	TRBV20-1	CSARDSGQFYEQYF
TRBJ2-2	20	TRBV10-1	CASREVFRVLLYTNTGELFF
TRBJ2-7	16	TRBV7-2	CASSLDAGPFTYEQYF
TRBJ2-7	15	TRBV7-2	CASSLGQSYSYEQYF
TRBJ2-5	15	TRBV7-7	CASSPLRTGRETQYF
TRBJ2-1	17	TRBV12-3/TRBV12-4	CASRGGTGTAVYNEHFF
TRBJ2-7	14	TRBV20-1	CSATSGSQQNEQYF
TRBJ2-7	15	TRBV2	CASSVIRANSYEQYF
TRBJ1-1	15	TRBV5-1	CASSLNEGQNTEAFF
TRBJ2-7	17	TRBV28	CASSARGLAGVSYEQYF
TRBJ2-7	16	TRBV7-9	CASSLLGSGRSYEQYF
TRBJ2-7	18	TRBV27	CASRRAYVGQGGNYEQYF
TRBJ1-4	17	TRBV12-3/TRBV12-4	CASSHFGRGGSNEKLFF
TRBJ2-1	14	TRBV10-3	CAISAGVSYNEQFF
TRBJ1-5	14	TRBV20-1	CSAGAGYSNQPQHF